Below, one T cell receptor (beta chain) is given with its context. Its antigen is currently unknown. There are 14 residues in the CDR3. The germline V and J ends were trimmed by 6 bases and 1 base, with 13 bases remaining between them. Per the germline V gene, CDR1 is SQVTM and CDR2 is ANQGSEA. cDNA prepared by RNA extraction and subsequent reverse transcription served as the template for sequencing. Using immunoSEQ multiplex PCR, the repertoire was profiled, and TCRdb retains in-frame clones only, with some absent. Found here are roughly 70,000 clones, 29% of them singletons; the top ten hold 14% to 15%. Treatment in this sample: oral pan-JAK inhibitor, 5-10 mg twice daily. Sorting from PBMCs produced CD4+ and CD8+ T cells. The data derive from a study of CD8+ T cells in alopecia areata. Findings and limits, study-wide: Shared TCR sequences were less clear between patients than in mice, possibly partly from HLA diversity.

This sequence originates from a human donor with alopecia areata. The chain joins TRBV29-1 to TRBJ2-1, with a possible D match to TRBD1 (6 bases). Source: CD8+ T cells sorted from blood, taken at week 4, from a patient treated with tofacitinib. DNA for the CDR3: TGCAGCGTGCATACAGGGATTTCCTACAATGAGCAGTTCTTC. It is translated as CSVHTGISYNEQFF.